The 24 T cell receptor beta chains in this list originate from one sample, sequenced in a study of blood T cell repertoires in COVID-19 (dated by TCRdb to 2018 to 2020). The method was the immunoSEQ multiplex PCR assay. TCRdb took over this immuneACCESS table, retaining in-frame rearrangements with V and J assigned. Such tables are incomplete; in checked studies, under half of the missing clones stem from an unresolved V gene, and the remainder is unexplained. The sample profile shows 35,000 to 45,000 clones; roughly 88% of them were found once. Over 2% of the sample is held by the ten biggest clonotypes. Sequencing was carried out using peripheral blood. The receptors derive from a human donor in a cohort sampled during active COVID-19.

The genes are TRBV11-3 and TRBJ2-7, with D tentatively TRBD2 (6 bases). Germline loops: CDR1 SGHNT, CDR2 YENEEA. Trimming left V 1 base short and J 1 base short, with 23 bases between. The CDR3 totals 19 residues. The CDR3 loop reads CASSLGENRGDRGSYEQYF. The DNA of the CDR3 is TGTGCCAGCAGCTTAGGAGAGAACCGTGGGGATCGGGGGTCCTACGAGCAGTACTTC.

This sequence joins TRBV9 and TRBJ2-7, with 9 bases fitting TRBD1. J lost 3 bases, V lost 3 bases, and 4 bases had no gene match. The CDR3 covers 14 residues. CDR1 is SGDLS and CDR2 is YYNGEE in the germline V gene. The CDR3 bases are TGTGCCAGCAGCGCCGGACAGGGGAACTACGAGCAGTACTTC. Its protein product is CASSAGQGNYEQYF.

The gene calls are TRBV20-1 and TRBJ2-1; TRBD2 might be the D (6 bases). Germline values: CDR1 DFQATT, CDR2 SNEGSKA (reference sequence). Trimming removed 3 bases from V and 8 bases from J, with 8 bases in between. CDR3 length: 11 amino acids. CDR3 DNA: TGCAGTGCTAGCGGGGACTATGAGCAGTTCTTC. As protein: CSASGDYEQFF.

The genes are TRBV12-3 or TRBV12-4 and TRBJ2-5; 8 bases map to TRBD2. The V segment lost 10 bases and the J segment 4 bases; nucleotides outside the gene matches: 8. The CDR3 consists of 13 residues. In DNA form, the CDR3 reads TGTGCCACTGGCGGGGGGCGGCGAGAGACCCAGTACTTC. Its protein is CATGGGRRETQYF.

The V gene is TRBV6-1, the J gene TRBJ1-1; D not resolved. The CDR3 totals 14 residues. The germline gives CDR1 MNHNS, CDR2 SASEGT. V was clipped by 2 bases and J by 1 base, with 8 bases between them. DNA of the CDR3: TGTGCCAGCAGTGAACAAGGAGGGAACACTGAAGCTTTCTTT. Amino acid sequence: CASSEQGGNTEAFF.

This chain joins TRBV7-6 and TRBJ2-7; maybe TRBD1 (5 bases). The CDR3 is 13 amino acids. V lost 2 bases and J 7 bases, leaving 12 bases between the germline ends. Looked up from germline, CDR1 is SGHVS and CDR2 is FNYEAQ. CDR3: CASSLSRGREQYF. CDR3 coding DNA: TGTGCCAGCAGCTTAAGTAGGGGTCGAGAGCAGTACTTC.

This clone has just one count. The CDR3 loop reads CASSPGTGTYEQYF. DNA for the CDR3: TGTGCCAGCTCGCCCGGGACAGGGACCTACGAGCAGTACTTC. The genes are TRBV18 and TRBJ2-7, with 9 bases that match TRBD1. Unmatched junction bases numbered 5, after V lost 6 bases and J lost 2 bases. The CDR3 consists of 14 residues. Germline V gene lookup returns CDR1 KGHSH and CDR2 LQKENI.

The chain employs TRBV6-5 and TRBJ1-2; maybe TRBD1 (6 bases). V gave up 6 bases and J gave up 2 bases, with 16 bases separating them. This CDR3 spans 15 amino acids. CDR1 and CDR2 (germline): MNHEY, SVGAGI. The CDR3 spells CASRIQGTANYGYTF. CDR3 in DNA: TGTGCCAGCAGAATACAGGGAACGGCGAACTATGGCTACACCTTC.

This clone was observed once. V usage is TRBV6-2 or TRBV6-3 and J usage is TRBJ2-5, with D maybe TRBD2 (6 bases). The CDR3 totals 14 residues. Per germline, CDR1 MNHEY and CDR2 SVGEGT. V was cut by 2 bases and J by 5 bases, with 12 bases left in between. In nucleotides, the CDR3 is TGTGCCAGCAGTTACGTTGCGGGGTGGGAGACCCAGTACTTC. Encoded protein: CASSYVAGWETQYF.

This clone has a handful of counts. The rearrangement joins TRBV7-6 to TRBJ2-3, with 7 bases lining up with TRBD1. The CDR3 length is 16 residues. Germline-derived CDR1 and CDR2 are SGHVS and FNYEAQ. The J segment lost 3 bases and the V segment lost 2 bases, leaving 8 bases of the junction unmatched. This CDR3 reads CASSLFPSRGTDTQYF. DNA of the CDR3: TGTGCCAGCAGCTTATTCCCCTCCAGGGGGACAGATACGCAGTATTTT.

V gene TRBV29-1 combines with J gene TRBJ2-1, with D perhaps matching TRBD1 (5 bases). The V gene's germline CDR1 is SQVTM and CDR2 ANQGSEA. The CDR3 extends over 16 amino acids. V lost 5 bases to trimming and J lost 1 base, with 18 bases between them. The CDR3 is CSVPQGNARSYNEQFF. The DNA for the CDR3 is TGCAGCGTTCCTCAGGGTAACGCTAGGTCCTACAATGAGCAGTTCTTC.

The chain has TRBV5-1 and TRBJ2-1, with D possibly being TRBD2 (6 bases). Trimming stripped 2 bases from V and 2 bases from J, with 11 bases between. CDR1 SGHRS and CDR2 YFSETQ come from the germline V gene. The length of the CDR3 is 15 residues. CDR3 nucleotides: TGCGCCAGCAGCTTAAGCGGGTACACCTACAATGAGCAGTTCTTC. It codes for CASSLSGYTYNEQFF.

The chain has TRBV13 and TRBJ1-2; no clear D gene. Trimming removed 3 bases from V and 7 bases from J, with 9 bases in between. Germline lookup yields CDR1 PRHDT and CDR2 FYEKMQ (reference sequence). The CDR3 totals 12 residues. The CDR3 sequence is CASSLSGSGYTF. CDR3 coding DNA: TGTGCCAGCAGCTTGAGCGGTTCTGGCTACACCTTC. The complete variable domain, with remaining parts taken from reference TRBV13 and TRBJ1-2, reads AAGVIQSPRHLIKEKRETATLKCYPIPRHDTVYWYQQGPGQDPQFLISFYEKMQSDKGSIPDRFSAQQFSDYHSELNMSSLELGDSALYFCASSLSGSGYTFGSGTRLTVV.

The genes are TRBV3-1 (or the pseudogene TRBV3-2) and TRBJ2-2; the D gene is possibly TRBD2 (7 bases). The CDR3 totals 15 residues. Germline V gene sequence: CDR1 LGHDT, CDR2 YNNKEL (reference sequence). V was shortened by 4 bases and J by 4 bases, with 13 bases between the two germline ends. This CDR3 reads CASSRGGSRTGELFF. CDR3 coding DNA: TGTGCCAGCAGCCGGGGGGGCAGCCGCACCGGGGAGCTGTTTTTT.

In its sample, this clone was seen once. V and J are TRBV5-4 and TRBJ2-4; 9 bases agree with TRBD2. V was clipped by 4 bases and J by 3 bases; unmatched bases: 5. Germline V gene sequence: CDR1 SGHNT, CDR2 YYREEE (reference sequence). The CDR3 length is 15 residues. DNA of the CDR3: TGTGCCAGCAGCATTAGCGGGGGTGGCAAAAACATTCAGTACTTC. Translated: CASSISGGGKNIQYF.

The chain is built from TRBV9 and TRBJ2-1, with 11 bases fitting TRBD1. In germline, CDR1 is SGDLS, CDR2 YYNGEE. The CDR3 contains 15 residues. Unmatched junction bases numbered 5, after V lost 1 base and J lost 8 bases. CDR3 loop: CASSVSGTGGHEQFF. The CDR3 DNA follows: TGTGCCAGCAGCGTATCCGGGACAGGGGGTCATGAGCAGTTCTTC.

This clone came up once. CDR3 loop: CASSPSPSGTGHSGANVLTF. DNA of the CDR3: TGTGCCAGTAGTCCCAGCCCGAGCGGGACAGGACACTCTGGGGCCAACGTCCTGACTTTC. The chain carries TRBV19 and TRBJ2-6; a weak D match, TRBD1 (8 bases). Trimming removed 5 bases from V and 0 bases from J, with 23 bases in between. The CDR3 loop spans 20 amino acids. Per germline, CDR1 LNHDA and CDR2 SQIVND (reference sequence).

This chain joins TRBV5-6 and TRBJ2-7; 10 bases fit TRBD1. This CDR3 comprises 15 residues. After removal of 1 base from V and 2 bases from J, the junction contained 3 bases not matched to a gene. The germline V gene encodes CDR1 SGHDT and CDR2 YYEEEE. CDR3 loop: CASSLLTGGPYEQYF. DNA of the CDR3: TGTGCCAGCAGCTTGCTGACAGGGGGCCCCTACGAGCAGTACTTC.

The V gene is TRBV7-2, the J gene TRBJ2-3, with 7 bases matching TRBD2. The germline V gene encodes CDR1 SGHTA and CDR2 FQGNSA. The V gene end was trimmed by 3 bases and the J gene end by 8 bases; junction bases not matched to a gene: 11. This CDR3 comprises 15 residues. CDR3 DNA sequence: TGTGCCAGCAGCTTGTCGCCTAGCGGTGGTCGTACGCAGTATTTT. This translates into CASSLSPSGGRTQYF.

CDR3 amino acids: CASSERDRSSRNQPQHF. CDR3 coding DNA: TGTGCCAGCAGTGAACGGGACAGATCCTCCCGCAATCAGCCCCAGCATTTT. V is TRBV2 and J is TRBJ1-5; 7 nucleotides agree with TRBD1. Germline values: CDR1 SNHLY, CDR2 FYNNEI. The CDR3 consists of 17 residues. With 2 bases clipped from V and 2 bases from J, the junction kept 9 bases outside the gene matches.

The chain has TRBV11-2 and TRBJ2-2; 8 bases align to TRBD2. The CDR3 has 16 amino acids. Trimming cost V 5 bases and J 5 bases; bases outside gene matches: 10. Germline CDR1 reads SGHAT; CDR2 reads FQNNGV. CDR3 amino acids: CASSVWTGTRTGELFF. The CDR3 DNA reads TGTGCCAGCAGCGTGTGGACCGGGACTAGAACCGGGGAGCTGTTTTTT.

This rearrangement joins TRBV5-1 to TRBJ2-7, with TRBD1 matching 9 bases. CDR1 SGHRS and CDR2 YFSETQ come from the germline V gene. V lost 0 bases to trimming and J lost 4 bases; unmatched junction nucleotides: 2. The CDR3 has 14 amino acids. The CDR3: CASSLGTGAYEQYF. The CDR3 DNA reads TGCGCCAGCAGCTTGGGGACAGGGGCATACGAGCAGTACTTC.

This clone was detected only a few times. This chain connects TRBV6-1 to TRBJ2-5; TRBD1 aligns across 7 bases. With V trimmed by 2 bases and J by 1 base, 4 bases remained unmatched. Looked up from germline, CDR1 is MNHNS and CDR2 is SASEGT. CDR3 length: 15 residues. The CDR3 DNA reads as TGTGCCAGCAGTGAACGGGACAGAATCCAAGAGACCCAGTACTTC. Amino acids: CASSERDRIQETQYF.

A few counts support this clone. The chain recombines TRBV5-1 with TRBJ2-2, with 14 bases lining up with TRBD2. The germline V gene encodes CDR1 SGHRS and CDR2 YFSETQ. J was trimmed by 4 bases and V by 4 bases; bases with no gene match: 9. This CDR3 is 18 amino acids long. Here the CDR3 reads CASSPPGLAGAGTGELFF. The CDR3, as DNA: TGCGCCAGCAGCCCCCCGGGACTAGCGGGGGCGGGCACCGGGGAGCTGTTTTTT. The variable domain in full, with the rest retrieved from reference TRBV5-1 and TRBJ2-2, is KAGVTQTPRYLIKTRGQQVTLSCSPISGHRSVSWYQQTPGQGLQFLFEYFSETQRNKGNFPGRFSGRQFSNSRSEMNVSTLELGDSALYLCASSPPGLAGAGTGELFFGEGSRLTVL.